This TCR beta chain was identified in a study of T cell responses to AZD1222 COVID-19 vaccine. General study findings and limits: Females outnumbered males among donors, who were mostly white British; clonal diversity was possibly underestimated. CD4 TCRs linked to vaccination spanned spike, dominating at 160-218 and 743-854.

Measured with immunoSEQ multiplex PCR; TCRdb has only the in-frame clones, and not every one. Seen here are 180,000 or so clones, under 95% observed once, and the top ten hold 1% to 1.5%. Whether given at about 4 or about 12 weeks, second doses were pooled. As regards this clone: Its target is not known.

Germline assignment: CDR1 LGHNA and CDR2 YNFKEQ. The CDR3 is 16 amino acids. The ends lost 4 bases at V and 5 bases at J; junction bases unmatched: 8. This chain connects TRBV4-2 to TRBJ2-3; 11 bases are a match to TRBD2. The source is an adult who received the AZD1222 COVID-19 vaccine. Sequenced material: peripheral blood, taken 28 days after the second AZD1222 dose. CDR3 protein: CASSRSSGGAEDTQYF. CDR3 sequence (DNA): TGTGCCAGCAGCCGGAGTAGCGGGGGGGCCGAAGATACGCAGTATTTT.